The present T cell receptor beta chain was sequenced within a study of technical replicates of blood from four donors. V was pared by 2 bases and J by 4 bases, with 0 bases of the junction left unmatched. The CDR3 runs 14 residues. Germline V gene data show CDR1 as PRHDT and CDR2 as FYEKMQ (reference sequence). Only in-frame clones appear in the TCRdb table, and some are missing; sequencing was by immunoSEQ multiplex PCR. The sample lists about 80,000 clones, about 91% occurring once. The sequenced sample was T cells isolated from PBMCs. The sequence came from a human donor in good health. The gene calls are TRBV13 and TRBJ1-4; TRBD1 matches at 8 bases. The CDR3 loop is CASSLTGGNEKLFF. CDR3 sequence (DNA): TGTGCCAGCAGCTTAACAGGGGGTAATGAAAAACTGTTTTTT.